These 27 T cell receptor beta chains were all obtained from the same sample, sequenced in a study of blood T cell repertoires in COVID-19. Produced via immunoSEQ multiplex PCR; TCRdb's table is partial and in-frame only. The table records about 200,000 clones, 70% to 90% of them present only once. The sample comprised peripheral blood. The receptors originated from an elderly woman with acute or convalescent COVID-19.

V gene TRBV7-9 combines with J gene TRBJ1-5; D is undetermined. From germline, CDR1 is SEHNR and CDR2 FQNEAQ (reference sequence). The CDR3 contains 14 residues. V was pared by 1 base and J by 4 bases, with 8 bases between. The CDR3 DNA reads TGTGCCAGCAGCTTAGAGTCGGTGAATCAGCCCCAGCATTTT. Translated, it gives CASSLESVNQPQHF. The variable domain in full, with the rest retrieved from reference TRBV7-9 and TRBJ1-5, is DTGVSQNPRHKITKRGQNVTFRCDPISEHNRLYWYRQTLGQGPEFLTYFQNEAQLEKSRLLSDRFSAERPKGSFSTLEIQRTEQGDSAMYLCASSLESVNQPQHFGDGTRLSIL.

The chain links TRBV18 to TRBJ2-3; D might be TRBD2 (5 bases). The CDR3 sequence is 13 residues long. V lost 6 bases, J lost 2 bases, and 9 bases lay in between. The V gene's germline CDR1 is KGHSH and CDR2 LQKENI. The CDR3 is CASSPGVTDTQYF. The DNA of the CDR3 is TGTGCCAGCTCCCCCGGGGTCACAGATACGCAGTATTTT.

This chain joins TRBV29-1 and TRBJ1-4; D ambiguous. With 1 base removed from V and 6 bases from J, the gap between germline ends came to 9 bases. Germline V gene sequence: CDR1 SQVTM, CDR2 ANQGSEA. This CDR3 has 13 amino acids. CDR3 amino acids: CSVEGYQDEKLFF. CDR3 bases: TGCAGCGTTGAAGGGTACCAGGATGAAAAACTGTTTTTT.

This clone was detected once. V and J are TRBV19 and TRBJ1-2, with 8 bases aligning to TRBD1. Germline CDR1 is LNHDA and CDR2 is SQIVND (reference sequence). This CDR3 has 17 residues. Trimming removed 0 bases from V and 4 bases from J; junction bases left unmatched: 10. The CDR3 DNA sequence: TGTGCCAGTAGTATAGACGGCAGGGGGCGGTTGCCCTATGGCTACACCTTC. Translated: CASSIDGRGRLPYGYTF.

This sequence joins TRBV18 and TRBJ1-2; D is uncertain. CDR3 size: 13 residues. Germline V CDR1 and CDR2: KGHSH, LQKENI. V shed 3 bases and J shed 5 bases, with 10 bases lying between them. CDR3 region: CASSPWESYGYTF. CDR3 bases: TGTGCCAGCTCACCCTGGGAGTCTTATGGCTACACCTTC.

The chain uses TRBV19 and TRBJ1-5; 9 bases fit TRBD1. The J segment lost 5 bases and the V segment lost 6 bases, leaving 2 bases of the junction unmatched. The CDR3 runs 13 residues. The germline gives CDR1 LNHDA, CDR2 SQIVND (reference sequence). Here the CDR3 reads CASRGQGDQPQHF. The CDR3 DNA reads as TGTGCCAGTAGGGGACAGGGAGATCAGCCCCAGCATTTT. The full variable domain, with the rest looked up from reference TRBV19 and TRBJ1-5, is DGGITQSPKYLFRKEGQNVTLSCEQNLNHDAMYWYRQDPGQGLRLIYYSQIVNDFQKGDIAEGYSVSREKKESFPLTVTSAQKNPTAFYLCASRGQGDQPQHFGDGTRLSIL.

The count of this clone is one. V gene TRBV5-8 combines with J gene TRBJ2-1, with 11 positions matching TRBD2. This CDR3 is 16 amino acids long. Germline CDR1 and CDR2: SGHTS and YDEGEE. V was clipped by 7 bases and J by 2 bases; unmatched bases: 8. CDR3 protein: CASRMRLAGTYNEQFF. In DNA form, the CDR3 reads TGTGCCAGCCGAATGAGACTAGCGGGGACCTACAATGAGCAGTTCTTC.

The J gene is TRBJ1-2, the V gene TRBV7-2; the D gene is possibly TRBD1 (5 bases). This CDR3 is 14 amino acids long. CDR1 is SGHTA, CDR2 FQGNSA, per germline. The ends were cut back, 2 bases at V and 4 bases at J, with 11 bases in the middle. The CDR3 DNA reads as TGTGCCAGCAGCTTAACTTCAGGGATCTATGGCTACACCTTC. Amino acids: CASSLTSGIYGYTF. The variable domain in full, completed from reference TRBV7-2 and TRBJ1-2, reads GAGVSQSPSNKVTEKGKDVELRCDPISGHTALYWYRQSLGQGLEFLIYFQGNSAPDKSGLPSDRFSAERTGGSVSTLTIQRTQQEDSAVYLCASSLTSGIYGYTFGSGTRLTVV.

The V and J genes are TRBV5-1 and TRBJ2-7; D gene ambiguous. The CDR3 loop spans 13 amino acids. V shed 2 bases and J shed 2 bases, with 8 bases lying between them. Germline V gives CDR1 SGHRS, CDR2 YFSETQ. The CDR3: CASSFGSPYEQYF. The CDR3 DNA reads as TGCGCCAGCAGCTTCGGGTCCCCCTACGAGCAGTACTTC.

V is TRBV7-9 and J is TRBJ1-4; the match to TRBD1 covers 10 bases. Germline CDR1 reads SEHNR; CDR2 reads FQNEAQ (reference sequence). The CDR3 has 17 residues. With 5 bases clipped from V and 4 bases from J, the junction kept 10 bases outside the gene matches. CDR3 in DNA: TGTGCCAGCAGCATACAGGGACAGGGGCGAGGTAATGAAAAACTGTTTTTT. It is translated as CASSIQGQGRGNEKLFF.

V usage is TRBV7-2 and J usage is TRBJ2-5, with D possibly TRBD2 on 7 matching bases. This CDR3 contains 15 residues. V was shortened by 2 bases and J by 7 bases, with 17 bases between the two germline ends. Looked up from germline, CDR1 is SGHTA and CDR2 is FQGNSA. CDR3 nucleotide sequence: TGTGCCAGCAGCTTATACGGGGGGCGGATGGGGACCCAGTACTTC. Residues: CASSLYGGRMGTQYF.

The V call is TRBV6-5, the J call TRBJ2-2, with D perhaps TRBD1 (5 bases). Per the germline V gene, CDR1 is MNHEY and CDR2 is SVGAGI. The CDR3 contains 14 residues. The V end lost 5 bases, the J end lost 6 bases, and 13 bases lay between the germline ends. The CDR3 spells CASSIQAGPGELFF. CDR3 in DNA: TGTGCCAGCAGTATCCAGGCAGGGCCCGGGGAGCTGTTTTTT.

The rearrangement links TRBV27 to TRBJ2-7; unclear D gene. The V and J ends lost 8 bases and 2 bases respectively, with 19 bases between them. In germline, CDR1 is MNHEY, CDR2 SMNVEV (reference sequence). This CDR3 region has 15 residues. This chain's CDR3 is CASYQLPPGAYEQYF. For the CDR3, the DNA is TGTGCCAGCTACCAACTCCCCCCCGGTGCCTACGAGCAGTACTTC.

The chain links TRBV3-1 (or the pseudogene TRBV3-2) to TRBJ1-2; D not resolved. This CDR3 has 14 residues. V lost 6 bases and J lost 4, with 15 bases in between. Germline V gives CDR1 LGHDT, CDR2 YNNKEL (reference sequence). CDR3 sequence: CASRLRNEVYGYTF. The CDR3 region has the DNA TGTGCCAGCAGGTTAAGGAATGAGGTCTATGGCTACACCTTC.

In DNA, the CDR3 is TGCAGCGTTTTAGGGCTAGCGGGAGGGAGCTCCTACAATGAGCAGTTCTTC. Protein sequence: CSVLGLAGGSSYNEQFF. The V and J genes are TRBV29-1 and TRBJ2-1; TRBD2 matches at 12 bases. Germline V gene data show CDR1 as SQVTM and CDR2 as ANQGSEA. Losses at the gene ends were 5 bases for V and 0 bases for J; bases not matched to a gene: 8. The CDR3 contains 17 residues.

This chain joins TRBV7-2 and TRBJ1-5; D is possibly TRBD1 (6 bases). V dropped 3 bases and J dropped 2 bases, with 11 bases sitting between them. The germline V gene encodes CDR1 SGHTA and CDR2 FQGNSA. The CDR3 loop spans 15 amino acids. The CDR3 coding sequence is TGTGCCAGCAGCTTGCGGGGGGCTGGCAATCAGCCCCAGCATTTT. Its translation: CASSLRGAGNQPQHF.

The chain joins TRBV5-5 to TRBJ2-7; a possible D gene is TRBD1 (6 bases). CDR1 SGHKS and CDR2 YYEKEE come from the germline V gene (reference sequence). This CDR3 spans 16 amino acids. Trimming pared 10 bases from V and 2 bases from J, leaving 25 bases between. CDR3 sequence: CASIGPGVPLAYEQYF. CDR3 in DNA: TGTGCCTCCATTGGGCCAGGGGTCCCCCTCGCCTACGAGCAGTACTTC.

The rearrangement joins TRBV25-1 to TRBJ2-1, with a tentative D call TRBD2 (6 bases). The CDR3 is 15 residues long. Germline V gene sequence: CDR1 MGHDK, CDR2 SYGVNS. V gave up 5 bases and J gave up 7 bases, with 18 bases separating them. CDR3 bases: TGTGCCAGCAGTCGAAGAGGGGTAGCGGAAAATGAGCAGTTCTTC. Translating gives CASSRRGVAENEQFF.

The V call is TRBV7-2, the J call TRBJ2-7; TRBD2 matches 10 bases. This CDR3 comprises 14 residues. Unmatched junction bases numbered 3, after V lost 5 bases and J lost 2 bases. Germline lookup yields CDR1 SGHTA and CDR2 FQGNSA. Here the CDR3 reads CASSRTSGTYEQYF. CDR3 nucleotide sequence: TGTGCCAGCAGCAGGACTAGCGGAACCTACGAGCAGTACTTC.

The chain is built from TRBV2 and TRBJ2-5; D is possibly TRBD1 (5 bases). This CDR3 comprises 14 residues. CDR1 and CDR2 from the germline V gene are SNHLY and FYNNEI. Trimming shortened V by 2 bases and J by 2 bases, and 9 bases separated the two germline ends. Here the CDR3 reads CASSERTSQETQYF. The CDR3 nucleotides read TGTGCCAGCAGTGAAAGGACATCACAAGAGACCCAGTACTTC.

The chain uses TRBV7-8 and TRBJ1-5, with TRBD1 matching over 7 bases. J gave up 0 bases and V 2 bases, and 7 bases lay outside the gene matches. The CDR3 has 17 residues. Germline loops: CDR1 SGHVS, CDR2 FQNEAQ. For the CDR3, the DNA is TGTGCCAGCAGCTTAAGTGGCAGGGGGAATAGCAATCAGCCCCAGCATTTT. It is translated as CASSLSGRGNSNQPQHF.

V gene TRBV7-9 combines with J gene TRBJ1-2; D might be TRBD1 (5 bases). The CDR3 sequence is 16 residues long. The germline gives CDR1 SEHNR, CDR2 FQNEAQ (reference sequence). V was cut by 5 bases and J by 2 bases, with 18 bases left in between. CDR3 region: CASSPNPTVRNYGYTF. The CDR3 DNA reads as TGTGCCAGCAGCCCTAACCCGACAGTTAGAAACTATGGCTACACCTTC.

V and J are TRBV7-2 and TRBJ1-5; D is undetermined. V was pared by 3 bases and J by 1 base, with 4 bases between. The CDR3 is 13 residues long. Germline assignment: CDR1 SGHTA and CDR2 FQGNSA. The CDR3 reads CASSFTSNQPQHF. CDR3 nucleotide sequence: TGTGCCAGCAGCTTCACAAGCAATCAGCCCCAGCATTTT.

This clone showed up just once. The rearrangement links TRBV5-5 to TRBJ1-2, with a tentative D call TRBD1 (6 bases). Germline lookup yields CDR1 SGHKS and CDR2 YYEKEE (reference sequence). CDR3 length: 16 amino acids. V was clipped by 4 bases and J by 1 base, with 17 bases between them. CDR3 amino acids: CASSRTRQDDNYGYTF. CDR3 bases: TGTGCCAGCAGCAGGACCAGACAGGACGATAACTATGGCTACACCTTC.

The gene calls are TRBV4-1 and TRBJ2-7, with a weak D call TRBD1 (6 bases). Germline V gives CDR1 MGHRA, CDR2 YSYEKL. The CDR3 spans 15 residues. V gave up 4 bases and J gave up 2 bases, with 15 bases separating them. The chain's CDR3 is CASSRSFTGTYEQYF. DNA for the CDR3: TGCGCCAGCAGCCGCTCCTTTACAGGGACCTACGAGCAGTACTTC.

The V and J genes are TRBV6-5 and TRBJ2-3; a possible D gene is TRBD2 (6 bases). The V gene's germline CDR1 is MNHEY and CDR2 SVGAGI. This CDR3 contains 14 residues. The V end lost 5 bases, the J end lost 9 bases, and 18 bases lay between the germline ends. In nucleotides, the CDR3 is TGTGCCAGCAGTCTTAGGAGGGACCATCCCACGCAGTATTTT. This codes for CASSLRRDHPTQYF.

The chain links TRBV18 to TRBJ2-2; unclear D gene. V was shortened by 1 base and J by 8 bases, with 11 bases between the two germline ends. The germline gives CDR1 KGHSH, CDR2 LQKENI. The CDR3 sequence is 14 residues long. This chain's CDR3 is CASSPLPSRGELFF. CDR3 DNA sequence: TGTGCCAGCTCACCACTCCCTTCTCGTGGGGAGCTGTTTTTT.